The next 7 T cell receptor beta chains were all read from a single sample in a study of cytomegalovirus exposure and HLA in healthy donors. Data came from immunoSEQ multiplex PCR; TCRdb stores just in-frame clones and leaves some out. The repertoire includes about 200,000 clones, roughly 84% of them detected once, and more than 1.5% sits in the top ten. The sample consisted of PBMCs. These receptors originate from a woman between 18 and 29 years old in good health and CMV-seropositive.

J is TRBJ2-7 and V is TRBV25-1; 10 positions agree with TRBD1. V lost 3 bases to trimming and J lost 5 bases; unmatched junction nucleotides: 4. Germline values: CDR1 MGHDK, CDR2 SYGVNS. This CDR3 comprises 14 residues. CDR3 coding DNA: TGTGCCAGCAGTGATTGGGACAGGGGCCACGAGCAGTACTTC. Its translation is CASSDWDRGHEQYF.

The J gene is TRBJ2-3, the V gene TRBV4-1, with 9 bases that match TRBD2. V lost 0 bases, J lost 0 bases, and 4 bases stayed unmatched. The CDR3 has 17 amino acids. Germline V gives CDR1 MGHRA, CDR2 YSYEKL. CDR3 loop: CASSQEGAGGSTDTQYF. The CDR3 nucleotides are TGCGCCAGCAGCCAAGAGGGAGCGGGAGGCAGCACAGATACGCAGTATTTT.

The chain is built from TRBV18 and TRBJ2-7; D remains ambiguous. V was shortened by 3 bases and J by 4 bases, with 10 bases between the two germline ends. CDR3 length: 13 amino acids. The germline CDR1 and CDR2 sequences are KGHSH and LQKENI. CDR3 amino acids: CASSPAVRYEQYF. CDR3 DNA: TGTGCCAGCTCACCGGCGGTGCGGTACGAGCAGTACTTC.

The chain has TRBV6-5 and TRBJ1-1; 8 bases are a match to TRBD1. The V segment lost 6 bases and the J segment 5 bases; nucleotides outside the gene matches: 11. Germline V gene lookup returns CDR1 MNHEY and CDR2 SVGAGI. CDR3 length equals 15 residues. CDR3 sequence: CASRSGGAGKTEAFF. CDR3 nucleotide sequence: TGTGCCAGCAGGTCAGGGGGCGCGGGGAAAACTGAAGCTTTCTTT.

The rearrangement joins TRBV19 to TRBJ1-5; 11 bases fit TRBD1. The CDR3 contains 17 residues. Germline CDR1 reads LNHDA; CDR2 reads SQIVND (reference sequence). After removal of 3 bases from V and 6 bases from J, the junction contained 10 bases not matched to a gene. In DNA form, the CDR3 reads TGTGCCAGTAGTATGAGACCGAGGGACAGGGGGGTTCAGCCCCAGCATTTT. The encoded protein is CASSMRPRDRGVQPQHF.

The V and J genes are TRBV6-6 and TRBJ2-1, with D maybe TRBD1 (6 bases). Trimming pared 6 bases from V and 1 base from J, leaving 13 bases between. CDR3 length: 15 amino acids. CDR1 and CDR2 (germline): MNHNY, SVGAGI (reference sequence). The CDR3 sequence: CASRPNRASYNEQFF. The CDR3 nucleotides read TGTGCCAGCAGGCCAAACAGGGCATCCTACAATGAGCAGTTCTTC.

This chain joins TRBV7-3 and TRBJ2-1; 14 nucleotides match TRBD2. The germline gives CDR1 SGHTA, CDR2 FQGTGA. Germline trimming cut 4 bases from V and 8 bases from J; bases unmatched to any gene: 10. CDR3 length: 17 amino acids. CDR3 residues: CASSSQGLAGEGDEQFF. The CDR3 DNA follows: TGTGCCAGCAGCTCCCAGGGACTAGCGGGAGAGGGGGATGAGCAGTTCTTC.